The source of this TCR beta chain is a study of cytomegalovirus exposure and HLA in healthy donors. Study outcomes and limitations: It was approximately 170 TCR beta chains that were listed as cytomegalovirus-associated. Reports credit the classifier with highly specific, highly sensitive diagnosis of cytomegalovirus status. The tendency of first-cohort TCR clusters to co-occur in the 120 validation repertoires was identified by a subsequent analysis.

Germline CDR1 and CDR2: MNHEY and SVGAGI. V lost 2 bases, J lost 6 bases, and 11 bases lay in between. This CDR3 region has 14 residues. Sequencing used immunoSEQ multiplex PCR; TCRdb keeps in-frame clones, though not all of them. The table has some 170,000 clones, about 83% seen once; the top ten hold more than 1.2%. For this clone: Its antigen remains unidentified.

It was the roughly 130-subject validation cohort, separate from the approximately 620-subject first cohort, to which the donors belonged. This rearrangement joins TRBV6-5 to TRBJ2-1, with a possible D match to TRBD1 (7 bases). This sequence originates from a woman between 25 and 40 years old in good health and CMV-seronegative. The sequenced material came from PBMCs. The CDR3 is CASSYGQGGNEQFF. The CDR3 nucleotides are TGTGCCAGCAGTTACGGGCAGGGGGGCAATGAGCAGTTCTTC.